This is a list of T cell receptor beta chains from one sample in a study of blood T cell repertoires in COVID-19. Only in-frame clones appear in the TCRdb table, and some are missing; sequencing was by immunoSEQ multiplex PCR. The sample contains 200,000 to 250,000 clones, approximately 90% of which appear only once. Sequencing input: peripheral blood. The receptors were sampled from a woman between 50 and 59 years old with COVID-19, enrolled during active disease. The CDR3 runs from the conserved cysteine through the conserved F or W. The D gene is left open where the match is weak. Clone size is given for some rows only: seen once, a few or many times, or a class if the clone is expanded.

j_gene	d_gene	len	abundance	v_gene	CDR3nt	CDR3aa
TRBJ2-5	TRBD1	15	NA	TRBV3-1/TRBV3-2	TGTGCCAGCAGCCAAGGGGGACAGGGGGGAGAGACCCAGTACTTC	CASSQGGQGGETQYF
TRBJ2-1	TRBD1	15	NA	TRBV7-3	TGTGCCAGCAGCTTCCCGGGACAGGGAATCGATGAGCAGTTCTTC	CASSFPGQGIDEQFF
TRBJ2-2	NA	17	NA	TRBV2	TGTGCCAGCAGTACGACTAATATAATAGAGAACACCGGGGAGCTGTTTTTT	CASSTTNIIENTGELFF
TRBJ2-2	NA	14	NA	TRBV9	TGTGCCAGCAGCCCAGGTGGAATTTCCGGGGAGCTGTTTTTT	CASSPGGISGELFF
TRBJ2-1	TRBD1	17	NA	TRBV7-8	TGTGCCAGCAGCCCATCGAGACCGGGACAGTTAGGCAATGAGCAGTTCTTC	CASSPSRPGQLGNEQFF
TRBJ1-6	TRBD1	16	NA	TRBV19	TGTGCCAGTAGTATAGCAGGGGGGACGAGAAATTCACCCCTCCACTTT	CASSIAGGTRNSPLHF
TRBJ2-7	TRBD2	15	NA	TRBV4-1	TGCGCCAGCGGCTTCGGACTAGAAGAAAAGAACGAGCAGTACTTC	CASGFGLEEKNEQYF
TRBJ1-5	NA	18	NA	TRBV1	TGCACCATTCCCCGGGACAGCCACATCCAGATTAGCAATCAGCCCCAGCATTTT	CTIPRDSHIQISNQPQHF
TRBJ2-2	TRBD1	16	NA	TRBV7-6	TGTGCCAGCAGCCCCTGGGACAGGGGCGACACCGGGGAGCTGTTTTTT	CASSPWDRGDTGELFF
TRBJ2-1	TRBD2	16	few	TRBV14	TGTGCCAGCAGCCGAGGGGGACTAGCGGGGGTATATGAGCAGTTCTTC	CASSRGGLAGVYEQFF
TRBJ2-1	NA	12	NA	TRBV29-1	TGCAGCGTTGCCCCCGATGGGAGGCTTAAGTTCTTC	CSVAPDGRLKFF
TRBJ1-6	NA	14	many	TRBV30	TGTGCCTGGAGGGCGGCGGGGGGGTCCTCACCCCTCCACTTT	CAWRAAGGSSPLHF
TRBJ1-3	TRBD1	17	NA	TRBV5-6	TGTGCCAGCAGCTTAATTACCGGGACAGGAGCTGGAAACACCATATATTTT	CASSLITGTGAGNTIYF
TRBJ1-4	NA	11	NA	TRBV2	TGTGCCAGCAGTGAAACGGGAAAACTGTTTTTT	CASSETGKLFF
TRBJ1-1	NA	14	NA	TRBV5-1	TGCGCCAGCAGCCCTACAGGGCCGGGCACTGAAGCTTTCTTT	CASSPTGPGTEAFF
TRBJ2-2	NA	15	NA	TRBV5-1	TGCGCCAGCAGCTTGGATGTAGGGGGCACCGGGGAGCTGTTTTTT	CASSLDVGGTGELFF
TRBJ2-3	NA	14	NA	TRBV2	TGTGCCAGCAGTGCGAGCTCTAGCACAGATACGCAGTATTTT	CASSASSSTDTQYF
TRBJ2-1	NA	14	NA	TRBV7-2	TGTGCCAGCAGCTTACGCCAGGGGTGGGATGAGCAGTTCTTC	CASSLRQGWDEQFF
TRBJ2-1	TRBD1	13	NA	TRBV30	TGTGCCTGGGAGTGGACAGGGATCAATGAGCAGTTCTTC	CAWEWTGINEQFF
TRBJ1-2	NA	14	NA	TRBV10-3	TGTGCCATCAGTGTAGAGGGAATGGGCTATGGCTACACCTTC	CAISVEGMGYGYTF
TRBJ2-7	TRBD1	17	NA	TRBV5-6	TGTGCCAGCAGCTTTAGGACCGGGACAGGGACAATCTACGAGCAGTACTTC	CASSFRTGTGTIYEQYF
TRBJ1-2	TRBD1	17	once	TRBV9	TGTGCCAGCAGCGTAGATCCGTTGGGACAGGGGGCAGGGGGCTACACCTTC	CASSVDPLGQGAGGYTF
TRBJ2-3	TRBD1	17	NA	TRBV11-2	TGTGCCAGCAGCTTAGGAACAGGGGGCCTGGGTAGAGATACGCAGTATTTT	CASSLGTGGLGRDTQYF
TRBJ2-7	TRBD1	14	NA	TRBV5-1	TGCGCCAGCAGCTTGGAGACAGGGGTAGACGAGCAGTACTTC	CASSLETGVDEQYF
TRBJ1-1	NA	17	NA	TRBV5-4	TGTGCCAGCAGCATGCAGGTTCCCCCCACCCTAAACACTGAAGCTTTCTTT	CASSMQVPPTLNTEAFF
TRBJ2-1	TRBD2	15	once	TRBV27	TGTGCCAGCAGCCCACTAGCGGGGGGGCGTATTGAGCAGTTCTTC	CASSPLAGGRIEQFF
TRBJ1-2	TRBD1	16	NA	TRBV11-2	TGTGCCAGCAGCTTAGATTGGACAGGGGGCAGTAATGGCTACACCTTC	CASSLDWTGGSNGYTF
TRBJ1-1	TRBD1	12	NA	TRBV28	TGTGCCACGGATACCAGGGGGCTCGGCGCTTTCTTT	CATDTRGLGAFF
TRBJ1-2	NA	15	NA	TRBV12-5	TGTGCTAGTGGGACCGGGGAGGCCTTTAGCTATGGCTACACCTTC	CASGTGEAFSYGYTF
TRBJ2-3	TRBD1	15	NA	TRBV3-1/TRBV3-2	TGTGCCAGGTACATAGGGGACAGGGACACAGATACGCAGTATTTT	CARYIGDRDTDTQYF
TRBJ1-1	TRBD1	14	once	TRBV6-5	TGTGCCAGCAACCTTGGACAGGGCGGCACTGAAGCTTTCTTT	CASNLGQGGTEAFF
TRBJ2-1	NA	16	NA	TRBV7-2	TGTGCCAGCAGGCGCTTGACTAGGGGCCCCTACAATGAGCAGTTCTTC	CASRRLTRGPYNEQFF
TRBJ2-3	NA	15	NA	TRBV14	TGTGCCAGCAGCCCTTCGGGGGTAGCTGCAGATACGCAGTATTTT	CASSPSGVAADTQYF
TRBJ2-1	TRBD2	16	NA	TRBV15	TGTGCCACCAGGGGGGGGACAGCGGGGGGATACAATGAGCAGTTCTTC	CATRGGTAGGYNEQFF
TRBJ2-2	NA	13	NA	TRBV28	TGTGCCAGCAGTCAAGACAGTCCCGGGGAGCTGTTTTTT	CASSQDSPGELFF
TRBJ2-7	TRBD1	15	once	TRBV5-8	TGTGCCAGCAGCCCCACGGGACAGGGCCTTAAGGGGCAGTACTTC	CASSPTGQGLKGQYF
TRBJ2-7	TRBD1	15	NA	TRBV7-9	TGTGCCAGCAGCTTAGTGGGACAGGGGGCGAGAGAGCAGTACTTC	CASSLVGQGAREQYF
TRBJ2-1	TRBD2	14	once	TRBV7-9	TGTGCCAGCGAGACTAGCGGGGGGATCAATGAGCAGTTCTTC	CASETSGGINEQFF
TRBJ1-6	TRBD1	16	NA	TRBV7-2	TGTGCCAGCAGCTTTCTTCGGGACAGGGGTAATTCACCCCTCCACTTT	CASSFLRDRGNSPLHF
TRBJ2-2	NA	14	NA	TRBV5-1	TGCGCCAGCAGCGTAACACAGGGCACCGGGGAGCTGTTTTTT	CASSVTQGTGELFF
TRBJ1-1	NA	15	NA	TRBV7-2	TGTGCCAGCAGCTTCGGGACACACGGGAACACTGAAGCTTTCTTT	CASSFGTHGNTEAFF
TRBJ1-1	NA	11	NA	TRBV19	TGTGCCAGTAGTTCGTCGGGTGAAGCTTTCTTT	CASSSSGEAFF
TRBJ1-2	TRBD1	15	NA	TRBV24-1	TGTGCCACCAGTGACCCCGGACAGGGGGGCTATGGCTACACCTTC	CATSDPGQGGYGYTF
TRBJ1-3	NA	15	NA	TRBV11-2	TGTGCCAGCAGCTTAGAGGCAGGGTCCCGAAACACCATATATTTT	CASSLEAGSRNTIYF
TRBJ2-7	NA	13	NA	TRBV2	TGTGCCAGCAGTGTTTTCAGCTCCTACGAGCAGTACTTC	CASSVFSSYEQYF
TRBJ2-4	NA	14	NA	TRBV5-1	TGCGCCAGCTCCAGGGATCTAGCCAAAAACATTCAGTACTTC	CASSRDLAKNIQYF
TRBJ1-2	TRBD1	17	NA	TRBV19	TGTGCCAGTAGCCCTACCGGGACAGGCGCCTTCTCAGGTGGCTACACCTTC	CASSPTGTGAFSGGYTF
TRBJ2-7	NA	15	NA	TRBV11-2	TGTGCCAGCAGCTTAGAGCGGGGGCCCCCCTACGAGCAGTACTTC	CASSLERGPPYEQYF
TRBJ1-2	NA	14	NA	TRBV3-1/TRBV3-2	TGTGCCAGCAGCGGCCAGACAGGCGGCTATGGCTACACCTTC	CASSGQTGGYGYTF
TRBJ1-1	TRBD1	15	few	TRBV19	TGTGCCAGTAGTATTCGGGGACAGGGCCCTCATGAAGCTTTCTTT	CASSIRGQGPHEAFF